These 16 T cell receptor beta chains share one sample of origin, sequenced in a study of cytomegalovirus exposure and HLA in healthy donors (TCRdb year 2017). Receptor amplification or capture employed the immunoSEQ multiplex PCR assay. TCRdb took this table from immuneACCESS and kept in-frame rearrangements with V and J called. Such tables lack part of the clones; where checked against another copy, unresolved V genes explain under half of the gap, and the rest is unexplained. Within this sample are approximately 150,000 clones, with 80% to 90% of them counted one time only. The ten largest account for approximately 1.5% of the sample. The sequenced material came from PBMCs. These receptor sequences come from a woman aged 25-40 years in good health and CMV-seronegative.

This clone was recorded once. This chain links TRBV2 with TRBJ1-2; no clear D. This CDR3 is built from 13 residues. CDR1 is SNHLY and CDR2 is FYNNEI in the germline V gene. Trimming took off 4 bases at V and 1 base at J, with 7 bases between the two ends. The CDR3 region is CASSGPGNYGYTF. The CDR3 DNA is TGTGCCAGCAGTGGCCCGGGTAACTATGGCTACACCTTC.

This chain joins TRBV9 and TRBJ2-7, with D maybe TRBD1 (6 bases). Germline V lookup: CDR1 SGDLS, CDR2 YYNGEE. Trimming cost V 4 bases and J 5 bases, with 13 bases left between them. The CDR3 contains 13 residues. The CDR3 nucleotides read TGTGCCAGCAGCCTAAAATACAGGGACGAGCAGTACTTC. Protein sequence: CASSLKYRDEQYF.

As concerns this clone: With a much larger clone just one base away, this may be a read error. The identical CDR3 is also encoded by other nucleotide sequences in the sample. The V and J genes are TRBV27 and TRBJ2-1; TRBD2 is a possible D gene (6 bases). CDR1 is MNHEY and CDR2 is SMNVEV in the germline V gene (reference sequence). The CDR3 consists of 14 residues. V was cut by 6 bases and J by 1 base, with 10 bases left in between. The CDR3: CASSLGGSYNEQFF. DNA for the CDR3: TGTGCCAGCAGCCTCGGGGGTTCCTACAATGAGCAGTTCTTC.

The chain combines TRBV27 with TRBJ1-6; 8 bases map to TRBD1. The V gene end was trimmed by 4 bases and the J gene end by 8 bases; junction bases not matched to a gene: 16. The CDR3 spans 18 residues. Germline V lookup: CDR1 MNHEY, CDR2 SMNVEV (reference sequence). CDR3 region: CASSSSTGAFSFDSPLHF. CDR3 nucleotides: TGTGCCAGCAGTTCCTCGACAGGGGCTTTTTCCTTTGATTCACCCCTCCACTTT.

The chain combines TRBV27 with TRBJ2-7; the D gene is possibly TRBD1 (5 bases). Germline CDR1 MNHEY, CDR2 SMNVEV (reference sequence). This CDR3 spans 12 amino acids. V lost 7 bases to trimming and J lost 6 bases, with 13 bases between them. Here the CDR3 reads CASMEGVGEQYF. The CDR3 DNA follows: TGTGCCAGCATGGAAGGGGTTGGCGAGCAGTACTTC.

The chain links TRBV4-1 to TRBJ2-1; possible D gene TRBD1, 6 bases. The germline V gene encodes CDR1 MGHRA and CDR2 YSYEKL. This CDR3 spans 15 amino acids. Trimming pared 0 bases from V and 4 bases from J, leaving 10 bases between. The CDR3 is CASSQDRTVYNEQFF. The CDR3 nucleotides are TGCGCCAGCAGCCAAGATCGGACAGTGTACAATGAGCAGTTCTTC.

This chain links TRBV6-6 with TRBJ1-5; D is unresolved. The CDR3 is 13 amino acids. The germline V gene has CDR1 MNHNY and CDR2 SVGAGI (reference sequence). V lost 3 bases to trimming and J lost 3 bases, with 6 bases between them. CDR3 residues: CASSYTVNQPQHF. The DNA for the CDR3 is TGTGCCAGCAGTTATACAGTCAATCAGCCCCAGCATTTT.

The J gene is TRBJ1-1, the V gene TRBV18; D may be TRBD1 (5 bases). This CDR3 spans 15 amino acids. Germline lookup yields CDR1 KGHSH and CDR2 LQKENI. The V end was cut by 4 bases, the J end by 1 base, with 13 bases between. CDR3 in DNA: TGTGCCAGCTCACAGGGACTTGTCTGGAACACTGAAGCTTTCTTT. Translation: CASSQGLVWNTEAFF.

This clone was detected only once. The J gene is TRBJ2-7, the V gene TRBV2; the match to TRBD2 covers 8 bases. The ends lost 7 bases at V and 0 bases at J; junction bases unmatched: 11. This CDR3 spans 16 amino acids. Germline assignment: CDR1 SNHLY and CDR2 FYNNEI. The CDR3 region has the DNA TGTGCCAGCAAACGGGGGGGAGGAGGCGTCTCCTACGAGCAGTACTTC. Encoded protein: CASKRGGGGVSYEQYF.

The rearrangement links TRBV10-3 to TRBJ2-7; 7 positions match TRBD2. The V and J ends lost 9 bases and 0 bases, in that order; junction bases with no gene match: 5. Per the germline V gene, CDR1 is ENHRY and CDR2 is SYGVKD. CDR3 length: 13 residues. The CDR3 DNA follows: TGTGCCATTTCTAGCGGAACCTCCTACGAGCAGTACTTC. This encodes CAISSGTSYEQYF.

V and J are TRBV19 and TRBJ1-5; tentative D call: TRBD1 (6 bases). Germline V gives CDR1 LNHDA, CDR2 SQIVND (reference sequence). Trimming removed 4 bases from V and 0 bases from J, with 10 bases in between. The CDR3 is 15 residues long. This chain's CDR3 is CASSNGQYSNQPQHF. The CDR3 DNA follows: TGTGCCAGTAGTAACGGACAGTATAGCAATCAGCCCCAGCATTTT. The entire variable domain, with the rest obtained from reference TRBV19 and TRBJ1-5, is as follows: DGGITQSPKYLFRKEGQNVTLSCEQNLNHDAMYWYRQDPGQGLRLIYYSQIVNDFQKGDIAEGYSVSREKKESFPLTVTSAQKNPTAFYLCASSNGQYSNQPQHFGDGTRLSIL.

This chain joins TRBV18 and TRBJ2-1; D is possibly TRBD2 (6 bases). V lost 0 bases and J lost 5, with 8 bases in between. CDR3 length: 14 residues. The germline gives CDR1 KGHSH, CDR2 LQKENI. The CDR3 region is CASSPPGGNNEQFF. The CDR3 coding sequence is TGTGCCAGCTCACCACCTGGCGGGAACAATGAGCAGTTCTTC.

This chain connects TRBV5-1 to TRBJ1-5; TRBD1 aligns across 7 bases. CDR1 is SGHRS and CDR2 is YFSETQ in the germline V gene. V trimming: 7 bases; J trimming: 5 bases; junction bases outside the gene matches: 6. This CDR3 is 13 amino acids long. The CDR3 DNA reads as TGCGCCAGCTCGACAGGGATCGATCAGCCCCAGCATTTT. This gives the protein CASSTGIDQPQHF.

The V call is TRBV20-1, the J call TRBJ2-2; D gene ambiguous. V lost 3 bases and J 7 bases, leaving 6 bases between the germline ends. The CDR3 is 11 amino acids. The germline V gene encodes CDR1 DFQATT and CDR2 SNEGSKA (reference sequence). The CDR3 is CSASSRGELFF. The CDR3 DNA follows: TGCAGTGCTAGCAGTCGCGGGGAGCTGTTTTTT.

The chain couples TRBV5-4 to TRBJ2-1; 7 bases fit TRBD2. Germline V gene sequence: CDR1 SGHNT, CDR2 YYREEE (reference sequence). This CDR3 contains 15 residues. With V trimmed by 1 base and J by 6 bases, 7 bases remained unmatched. Written as DNA, the CDR3 is TGTGCCAGCAGCTTGCCGCAGCGGGGTTTCAATGAGCAGTTCTTC. Its protein is CASSLPQRGFNEQFF.

The gene calls are TRBV9 and TRBJ1-4, with D maybe TRBD1 (5 bases). The CDR3 sequence is 16 residues long. Germline CDR1 reads SGDLS; CDR2 reads YYNGEE. The V end lost 0 bases, the J end lost 0 bases, and 9 bases lay between the germline ends. This CDR3 is CASSVGRGTTNEKLFF. Written as DNA, the CDR3 is TGTGCCAGCAGCGTAGGTCGGGGGACAACTAATGAAAAACTGTTTTTT.